One TCR beta chain is described in this entry. A read error may account for a junction end that differs from germline. The assay was immunoSEQ multiplex PCR, and TCRdb's table has in-frame clones only and misses some. The table has about 140,000 clones, about four fifths seen once. These data originate in a study of blood T cell repertoires in COVID-19. Germline V lookup: CDR1 GTSNPN, CDR2 SVGIG (reference sequence). The CDR3 is 13 residues long. The chain couples TRBV30 to TRBJ1-1; 8 bases are shared with TRBD1. The specimen was peripheral blood. The receptor was isolated from a man between 70 and 80 years old who had recovered from COVID-19. CDR3 bases: TGTGCCTGGAGTCACAGGGGGAACTCTGAAGCTTTCTTT. It is translated as CAWSHRGNSEAFF.